The rows below give T cell receptor beta chains drawn from one sample of a study of molecular identifiers for immune sequencing clone quantification. Each CDR3 protein gets one entry after TCRdb re-called the PCR reads with MiXCR. The sample lists about 320,000 distinct CDR3 sequences, 20% to 25% occurring once. Sequencing was done on a sample of naive CD8+ T cells from blood, with Jurkat cell RNA spiked in. These receptors came from a human donor in good health. Some libraries in this study had Jurkat cell RNA spiked in. The CDR3 runs from the conserved cysteine through the conserved F or W. A D gene is named only where the DNA matches it firmly. Clone sizes are given selectively: once, few, many, or a class where the clone is expanded.

V: TRBV27; J: TRBJ2-1; size: many; D: -; DNA: TGTGCCAGCAGAACTGGGGGGCGAAACAATGAGCAGTTCTTC; CDR3: CASRTGGRNNEQFF
V: TRBV4-3; J: TRBJ2-7; size: -; D: -; DNA: TGCGCCAGCAGCCAAGATGGGGGCGAGCAGTACTTC; CDR3: CASSQDGGEQYF
V: TRBV12-3/TRBV12-4; J: TRBJ2-7; size: -; D: -; DNA: TGTACCAGCAGTCCCGGACTTAGCTCCTACGAGCAGTACTTC; CDR3: CTSSPGLSSYEQYF
V: TRBV7-9; J: TRBJ2-4; size: many; D: TRBD1; DNA: TGTGCCAGCAGCTCCGGGACAGTTAATACCAAAAACATTCAGTACTTC; CDR3: CASSSGTVNTKNIQYF
V: TRBV24-1; J: TRBJ2-3; size: many; D: -; DNA: TGTGCCACCAGCCGGGGATTATCGGGAGTTTTTGTAGGCACAGATACGCAGTATTTT; CDR3: CATSRGLSGVFVGTDTQYF
V: TRBV4-3; J: TRBJ2-3; size: many; D: TRBD2; DNA: TGCGCCAGCAGCCAAGATCTAGCGGGAAACACAGATACGCAGTATTTT; CDR3: CASSQDLAGNTDTQYF
V: TRBV6-2/TRBV6-3; J: TRBJ2-7; size: -; D: -; DNA: TGTGCCAGCATGATCACAGTAACTCCCTACGAGCAGTACTTC; CDR3: CASMITVTPYEQYF
V: TRBV9; J: TRBJ2-3; size: few; D: TRBD2; DNA: TGTGCCAGCAGCGAAGCCCCCCCTTTAGCGGGGGACACAGATACGCAGTATTTT; CDR3: CASSEAPPLAGDTDTQYF
V: TRBV25-1; J: TRBJ2-7; size: -; D: -; DNA: TGTGCCAGCAACGTGAGAGCAGCATACGAGCGGTACTTC; CDR3: CASNVRAAYERYF
V: TRBV29-1; J: TRBJ1-1; size: many; D: -; DNA: TGCAGCGTTGAATTTTCGCATGCCCTTTACACTGAAGCTTTCTTT; CDR3: CSVEFSHALYTEAFF
V: TRBV4-3; J: TRBJ2-7; size: few; D: -; DNA: TGCGCCAGCAGCCAAGATTCAGGTCCTCCCTACGAGCAGTACTTC; CDR3: CASSQDSGPPYEQYF
V: TRBV5-6; J: TRBJ2-7; size: few; D: -; DNA: TGTGCCCGCAGCACGTTGGGCAGCCCCTACGAGCAGTACTTC; CDR3: CARSTLGSPYEQYF
V: TRBV6-6; J: TRBJ1-5; size: many; D: TRBD1; DNA: TGTGCCAGCAGTTACCCGGAGACAGGGGGCTATCAGCCCCAGCATTTT; CDR3: CASSYPETGGYQPQHF
V: TRBV7-9; J: TRBJ2-4; size: many; D: -; DNA: TGTGCCAGCAGCCCGATGGGGGAAAACATTCAGTACTTC; CDR3: CASSPMGENIQYF
V: TRBV10-3; J: TRBJ2-7; size: few; D: -; DNA: TGTGCCACTCTAGGCCCCCAAACCAACGAGCAGTACTTC; CDR3: CATLGPQTNEQYF
V: TRBV28; J: TRBJ2-7; size: few; D: TRBD2; DNA: TGTGCCAGCAGTTTTTCAAGCGGGAGCGGCCACGAGCAGTACTTC; CDR3: CASSFSSGSGHEQYF
V: TRBV29-1; J: TRBJ2-3; size: many; D: -; DNA: TGCAGCGTTGAAGGGGGCGAGACAGATACGCAGTATTTT; CDR3: CSVEGGETDTQYF
V: TRBV7-9; J: TRBJ2-2; size: many; D: TRBD1; DNA: TGTGCCAGCAGCTCGACGGACAGGGACGCGAACACCGGGGAGCTGTTTTTT; CDR3: CASSSTDRDANTGELFF
V: TRBV28; J: TRBJ1-5; size: many; D: TRBD1; DNA: TGTGCCAGCAGCACTACAGGGGTTCAGCCCCAGCATTTT; CDR3: CASSTTGVQPQHF
V: TRBV24-1; J: TRBJ2-3; size: many; D: TRBD2; DNA: TGTGCCACCAGTGATTTTTGGACTAGCGGGAGGCCTTCAGCAAAGCAGTATTTT; CDR3: CATSDFWTSGRPSAKQYF
V: TRBV27; J: TRBJ2-2; size: many; D: TRBD2; DNA: TGTGCCAGCAGTTTTCTATCGGGGGGGGGATCTTCCGGGGAGCTGTTTTTT; CDR3: CASSFLSGGGSSGELFF
V: TRBV13; J: TRBJ2-3; size: many; D: TRBD2; DNA: TGTGCCAGCAGCTTAGCCTTCCCGAGCGGGGGGGCCTATGGTAGCACAGATACGCAGTATTTT; CDR3: CASSLAFPSGGAYGSTDTQYF
V: TRBV6-8; J: TRBJ2-2; size: many; D: -; DNA: TGTGCCAGCAGTTATGGCCCGCGAGCGGTCACCGGGGAGCTGTTTTTT; CDR3: CASSYGPRAVTGELFF
V: TRBV6-8; J: TRBJ2-2; size: -; D: -; DNA: TGTGCCAGCAGCACAGGGACACTGAACACCGGGGAGCTGTTTTTT; CDR3: CASSTGTLNTGELFF
V: TRBV6-2/TRBV6-3; J: TRBJ1-1; size: many; D: TRBD1; DNA: TGTGCCAGCACCTGGACAGGGGCTGAAGCTTTCTTT; CDR3: CASTWTGAEAFF
V: TRBV20-1; J: TRBJ2-3; size: many; D: -; DNA: TGCAGTGCTAGAAATCTAGAAACAGATACGCAGTATTTT; CDR3: CSARNLETDTQYF
V: TRBV7-9; J: TRBJ1-1; size: many; D: TRBD1; DNA: TGTGCCAGCAGCGCCCGGGACAGGGTCTCTGAAGCTTTCTTT; CDR3: CASSARDRVSEAFF
V: TRBV24-1; J: TRBJ2-2; size: many; D: -; DNA: TGTGCCACCAGTGCCCCCGATGGTGGGACGAACACCGGGGAGCTGTTTTTT; CDR3: CATSAPDGGTNTGELFF
V: TRBV28; J: TRBJ1-1; size: many; D: -; DNA: TGTGCCAGCGCCCCAATCTCGGGGAGCGGAGCTTTCTTT; CDR3: CASAPISGSGAFF
V: TRBV4-3; J: TRBJ1-4; size: many; D: TRBD1; DNA: TGCGCCAGCAGCCGGGACAGGGGCCCGTTCGGTGAAAAACTGTTTTTT; CDR3: CASSRDRGPFGEKLFF
V: TRBV7-9; J: TRBJ2-2; size: few; D: TRBD1; DNA: TGTGCCAGCAGCCCAAGGGACAGCCAGAACACCGGGGAGCTGTTTTTT; CDR3: CASSPRDSQNTGELFF
V: TRBV6-6; J: TRBJ2-1; size: many; D: -; DNA: TGTGCCAGCAGTTACGGAGGCGACAATGAGCAGTTCTTC; CDR3: CASSYGGDNEQFF
V: TRBV6-5; J: TRBJ2-5; size: many; D: -; DNA: TGTGCCAGCAGTTACTCGGAGGGAGAGACCCAGTACTTC; CDR3: CASSYSEGETQYF
V: TRBV4-1; J: TRBJ2-7; size: many; D: -; DNA: TGCGCCAGCAGCCAAGAATGGGGGGCGTATGAGCAGTACTTC; CDR3: CASSQEWGAYEQYF
V: TRBV19; J: TRBJ2-1; size: many; D: -; DNA: TGTGCCAGTGATCCCGGCTCCTACAATGAGCAGTTCTTC; CDR3: CASDPGSYNEQFF
V: TRBV27; J: TRBJ2-1; size: many; D: -; DNA: TGTGCCAGCAGTGCCGGGCCTCCGAACTACAATGAGCAGTTCTTC; CDR3: CASSAGPPNYNEQFF
V: TRBV7-8; J: TRBJ2-4; size: many; D: -; DNA: TGTGCCAGCAGCTTAGACTATTTAGGGGGGGAGGCCAAAAACATTCAGTACTTC; CDR3: CASSLDYLGGEAKNIQYF
V: TRBV7-2; J: TRBJ2-7; size: once; D: -; DNA: TGTGCCAGCAGCTTAGTTGGGAGCTCCTGCGAGCAGTACTTC; CDR3: CASSLVGSSCEQYF
V: TRBV20-1; J: TRBJ2-7; size: many; D: TRBD1; DNA: TGCAGTGCTAGTACCGGGACAGGGGGCCCCTACGAGCAGTACTTC; CDR3: CSASTGTGGPYEQYF
V: TRBV6-2/TRBV6-3; J: TRBJ2-1; size: -; D: -; DNA: TGTGCCAGCAGCCCGGACGAAAGCTACAATGAGCAGTTCTTC; CDR3: CASSPDESYNEQFF